The 2 T cell receptor beta chains in this list originate from one sample, sequenced in a study of blood T cell repertoires in COVID-19. Method: immunoSEQ multiplex PCR; TCRdb's copy keeps in-frame clones and lacks some. The repertoire consists of some 110,000 clones, with roughly four fifths occurring once and the leading ten covering 2% to 3%. Sequencing input: peripheral blood. Receptor source: a man between 45 and 60 years old with acute or convalescent COVID-19.

Only one count was recorded for this clone. This chain joins TRBV5-6 and TRBJ2-5; tentatively, D is TRBD2 (5 bases). Germline V CDR1 and CDR2: SGHDT, YYEEEE. V lost 2 bases, J lost 3 bases, and 8 bases lay in between. There are 13 residues in the CDR3. This CDR3 reads CASSFSGEETQYF. Here the CDR3 DNA reads TGTGCCAGCAGCTTCTCCGGGGAAGAGACCCAGTACTTC. The full variable domain, in which reference TRBV5-6 and TRBJ2-5 provide the parts outside the CDR3, is DAGVTQSPTHLIKTRGQQVTLRCSPKSGHDTVSWYQQALGQGPQFIFQYYEEEERQRGNFPDRFSGHQFPNYSSELNVNALLLGDSALYLCASSFSGEETQYFGPGTRLLVL.

The chain has TRBV19 and TRBJ2-3; 7 bases are a match to TRBD2. There are 14 residues in the CDR3. The germline V gene has CDR1 LNHDA and CDR2 SQIVND (reference sequence). Trimming removed 10 bases from V and 2 bases from J; junction bases left unmatched: 9. The CDR3 loop reads CATAPGLITDTQYF. For the CDR3, the DNA is TGTGCCACAGCTCCGGGACTAATCACAGATACGCAGTATTTT.